The TCR beta chain under discussion was sequenced for a study of T cells after yellow fever vaccination. General study points: Clones from primary vaccination mostly reappeared after the booster (over 95% CD4, roughly 87% CD8).

TCRdb re-derived calls from the 5' RACE reads in MiXCR, one entry per CDR3 protein. Among around 500,000 distinct CDR3 sequences listed, just over 20% were seen once. The CDR3 covers 14 residues. The germline V and J ends were trimmed by 5 bases and 4 bases, with 14 bases remaining between them. Germline CDR1 reads SNHLY; CDR2 reads FYNNEI. This clonotype was counted between two and nine times. Its antigen is unidentified. The chain carries TRBV2 and TRBJ1-1; TRBD1 might be the D (5 bases). This receptor was obtained from a man aged 18 to 30 who received the YFV17D yellow fever vaccine. Sequencing was performed on PBMCs, taken about 20 days after the first yellow fever vaccination. The DNA for the CDR3 is TGTGCCAGCAGTTGGGTGGGGGGGGGCACTGAAGCTTTCTTT. This translates into CASSWVGGGTEAFF.